This entry concerns a single TCR beta chain. V trimming: 5 bases; J trimming: 8 bases; junction bases outside the gene matches: 9. Germline lookup yields CDR1 SNHLY and CDR2 FYNNEI. The CDR3 totals 14 residues. This record belongs to a study of cytomegalovirus exposure and HLA in healthy donors. For the study at large: Most donors, around 81% of 398 genotyped, fell in the Caucasian-associated ancestry cluster.

Researchers ran the PCR with 60 Vbeta and 13 Jbeta primers. Here immunoSEQ multiplex PCR was the method, and the copy in TCRdb shows in-frame clones only, minus some. The table records 100,000 or so clones, around 75% of them present only once. The sample was PBMCs. V gene TRBV2 combines with J gene TRBJ1-2; 9 bases line up with TRBD1. This TCR derives from a male donor in good health and CMV-seropositive. The CDR3 DNA reads TGTGCCAGCAGTTTTAGGGACAGGGTTGCGGGCTACACCTTC. Encoded protein: CASSFRDRVAGYTF.